What follows describes a single T cell receptor (beta chain). The data were obtained in a study of control samples from healthy donors and cancer patients. CDR3 length equals 13 residues. Trimming cost V 4 bases and J 3 bases; bases outside gene matches: 6. Looked up from germline, CDR1 is SQVTM and CDR2 is ANQGSEA. Only in-frame clones appear in the TCRdb table, and some are missing; sequencing was by immunoSEQ multiplex PCR. The sample carries some 200,000 clones, over 80% recorded once. The chain combines TRBV29-1 with TRBJ2-7, with TRBD1 matching over 7 bases. The TCR sequence derives from a man between 18 and 35 years old in good health. The material sequenced was blood. This CDR3 reads CSVGWTGDYEQYF. The DNA of the CDR3 is TGCAGCGTTGGTTGGACAGGAGACTACGAGCAGTACTTC.